This TCR beta chain was observed in a study of cytomegalovirus exposure and HLA in healthy donors. Study observations and caveats: According to a later analysis, most TCR beta chains associated with CMV appeared HLA-restricted. CMV antigen specificity of a few CMV-associated chains was confirmed in vitro. Presence/absence analyses took donor sequencing depth as roughly uniform. Later analysis associated a missense DCLRE1C variant with TCR beta V- and J-gene trimming.

CDR3 size: 16 residues. The germline V gene encodes CDR1 GTSNPN and CDR2 SVGIG (reference sequence). V was cut by 4 bases and J by 7 bases, with 23 bases left in between. In regard to this clone: What it binds is not known.

The PCR made use of 60 Vbeta and 13 Jbeta primers. Libraries were prepared by immunoSEQ multiplex PCR; TCRdb keeps only in-frame clonotypes and omits some of them. The data hold under 130,000 clones, with almost 70% observed a single time. Specimen: PBMCs. This clonotype was obtained from a man aged 25 to 40 in good health and CMV-seronegative. V is TRBV30 and J is TRBJ2-1; D might be TRBD2 (6 bases). CDR3 nucleotides: TGTGCCTGGACCCCGGGGGTAGGGTGGGATAGGAATGAGCAGTTCTTC. This translates into CAWTPGVGWDRNEQFF.